Listed below are T cell receptor beta chains from one sample, sequenced in a study of blood T cell repertoires in COVID-19. The method was immunoSEQ multiplex PCR; TCRdb's version includes in-frame clones alone and lacks a portion of them. The table lists about 360,000 clones, approximately 86% of them singletons. The sequenced material came from peripheral blood. These receptors all stem from a woman aged 60 to 75 with COVID-19, enrolled during active disease. The CDR3 runs from the conserved cysteine through the conserved F or W. The order of the fields is J gene, V gene, CDR3 protein.

J: TRBJ1-2
V: TRBV19
CDR3: CASSIGSELGYTF

J: TRBJ1-2
V: TRBV5-5
CDR3: CASSLVGQGAAGYTF

J: TRBJ1-5
V: TRBV3-1/TRBV3-2
CDR3: CASSQDRGGPQHF

J: TRBJ2-7
V: TRBV30
CDR3: CAWNTGTGGLYEQYF

J: TRBJ2-1
V: TRBV3-1/TRBV3-2
CDR3: CASSPGLAGWSSYNEQFF

J: TRBJ1-6
V: TRBV4-1
CDR3: CASSQDSGENYNSPLHF

J: TRBJ1-1
V: TRBV18
CDR3: CASSPLTGSTEAFF

J: TRBJ2-3
V: TRBV30
CDR3: CAAHRRSTDTQYF

J: TRBJ2-1
V: TRBV5-5
CDR3: CASRRSGGNEQFF

J: TRBJ1-2
V: TRBV3-1/TRBV3-2
CDR3: CASSERVYGYTF

J: TRBJ2-2
V: TRBV6-6
CDR3: CASSSRLGGITGELFF

J: TRBJ2-1
V: TRBV7-2
CDR3: CASSLLTGITYNEQFF

J: TRBJ2-6
V: TRBV19
CDR3: CASRLPRDRSSGANVLTF

J: TRBJ2-3
V: TRBV13
CDR3: CASSFSIAEGTDTQYF

J: TRBJ2-2
V: TRBV7-2
CDR3: CASSLSGQGAFGELFF

J: TRBJ2-7
V: TRBV5-4
CDR3: CASSFREQYF

J: TRBJ1-2
V: TRBV11-3
CDR3: CASSSGQGNYGYTF

J: TRBJ2-7
V: TRBV27
CDR3: CASSFSGLEQYF

J: TRBJ2-1
V: TRBV13
CDR3: CASSLRAGGPNEQFF

J: TRBJ1-2
V: TRBV7-8
CDR3: CASSLLSQGRDNYGYTF

J: TRBJ2-4
V: TRBV14
CDR3: CASSQDQRGARNIQYF

J: TRBJ1-3
V: TRBV11-2
CDR3: CASSSRGISGNTIYF

J: TRBJ1-1
V: TRBV7-9
CDR3: CASSLPGNTEAFF

J: TRBJ2-1
V: TRBV7-6
CDR3: CASSLVASGGSNEQFF

J: TRBJ2-1
V: TRBV20-1
CDR3: CSASRVYRGYMQFF

J: TRBJ2-2
V: TRBV30
CDR3: CAWREEREFGELFF

J: TRBJ1-1
V: TRBV5-1
CDR3: CASSFNSGTGTEAFF

J: TRBJ2-2
V: TRBV5-1
CDR3: CASSLGAIQGSGSKTGELFF

J: TRBJ1-2
V: TRBV15
CDR3: CATSATGSVNYGYTF

J: TRBJ2-3
V: TRBV5-1
CDR3: CASSHGQGTDTQYF

J: TRBJ1-5
V: TRBV6-2/TRBV6-3
CDR3: CASSLIHYNQPQHF

J: TRBJ2-1
V: TRBV19
CDR3: CASSIRGYNEQFF

J: TRBJ1-5
V: TRBV29-1
CDR3: CSVEQGLGQPQHF

J: TRBJ1-6
V: TRBV4-2
CDR3: CASSQVPGESPLHF

J: TRBJ2-3
V: TRBV19
CDR3: CASGQGTRTDTQYF

J: TRBJ1-1
V: TRBV12-3/TRBV12-4
CDR3: CASSIDSNTEAFF

J: TRBJ2-7
V: TRBV25-1
CDR3: CASSFSGGAGYEQYF

J: TRBJ1-4
V: TRBV4-1
CDR3: CASSRRQGSGEKLFF

J: TRBJ2-2
V: TRBV18
CDR3: CASSESAGGTGELFF

J: TRBJ1-2
V: TRBV14
CDR3: CASSQDAGGYGYTF

J: TRBJ2-7
V: TRBV5-1
CDR3: CASCQGTQTYEQYF

J: TRBJ2-7
V: TRBV4-2
CDR3: CASSLATGTGYEQYF

J: TRBJ2-7
V: TRBV19
CDR3: CASSDITGLSYEQYF

J: TRBJ2-1
V: TRBV20-1
CDR3: CSARRSNEQFF

J: TRBJ2-4
V: TRBV3-1/TRBV3-2
CDR3: CASSRDRDSKNIQYF

J: TRBJ1-1
V: TRBV7-3
CDR3: CASSARGLYEAFF

J: TRBJ2-7
V: TRBV27
CDR3: CASSFQGTYEQYF

J: TRBJ1-4
V: TRBV4-1
CDR3: CASSQRQMNEKLFF

J: TRBJ1-2
V: TRBV4-1
CDR3: CASTFRDRDFRYGYTF

J: TRBJ2-5
V: TRBV11-3
CDR3: CASSLERRQTQETQYF

J: TRBJ2-5
V: TRBV24-1
CDR3: CATSDSGRQETQYF

J: TRBJ1-5
V: TRBV27
CDR3: CASSPRTGGSEQPQHF

J: TRBJ1-1
V: TRBV9
CDR3: CASSVEGVGTEAFF

J: TRBJ2-2
V: TRBV18
CDR3: CASSPPTGRAGELFF

J: TRBJ1-2
V: TRBV10-3
CDR3: CAISETYGYTF

J: TRBJ2-3
V: TRBV11-2
CDR3: CASSFLAGGHTDTQYF

J: TRBJ1-1
V: TRBV9
CDR3: CASSAGTGGVNTEAFF

J: TRBJ2-2
V: TRBV5-1
CDR3: CASNRGDRSSGELFF

J: TRBJ1-4
V: TRBV30
CDR3: CAWWSPSSGQSF